The rows below give T cell receptor beta chains drawn from one sample of a study of T cells in Graves' hyperthyroidism and ophthalmopathy. From the multiplex PCR reads, TCRdb called clonotypes with MiXCR, one entry per CDR3 protein. The data contain some 580,000 distinct CDR3 sequences, around 16% of them singletons. Specimen: blood. These receptors were collected from a woman aged 40 to 50 with Graves' ophthalmopathy. The CDR3 runs from the conserved cysteine through the conserved F or W. A D gene is named only where the DNA matches it firmly. Clone size is given for some rows only: seen once, a few or many times, or a class if the clone is expanded.

size: many; D: TRBD2; J: TRBJ2-3; V: TRBV20-1; DNA: TGCAGTGCCGGGGGGGTCTTCCTTAGCACAGATACGCAGTATTTT; CDR3: CSAGGVFLSTDTQYF
size: many; D: TRBD1; J: TRBJ1-2; V: TRBV2; DNA: TGTGCCACACGGGACAGGGTGGTTGATGGCTACACCTTC; CDR3: CATRDRVVDGYTF
size: many; D: .; J: TRBJ1-2; V: TRBV7-8; DNA: TGTGCCAGCAGTGCCTTAATTGGCAGTCAAGCGACCTATGGCTACACCTTC; CDR3: CASSALIGSQATYGYTF
size: .; D: TRBD2; J: TRBJ2-3; V: TRBV30; DNA: TGTGCCTGGAGTGTCCCCGACAGGGTGAGCGGGGGGGAATTGTCAGATACGCAGTATTTT; CDR3: CAWSVPDRVSGGELSDTQYF
size: .; D: TRBD1; J: TRBJ1-2; V: TRBV7-9; DNA: TGTGCCAGCAGCCTCGGGACAGGGAGTGGCTACACCTTC; CDR3: CASSLGTGSGYTF
size: many; D: TRBD2; J: TRBJ2-7; V: TRBV5-1; DNA: TGCGCCAGCAGCTTTTCCGGGACTAGCGGAGTTACGGAGCAGTACTTC; CDR3: CASSFSGTSGVTEQYF
size: .; D: TRBD2; J: TRBJ2-2; V: TRBV6-6; DNA: TGTGCCAGCAGTTACCGCGGGGCGGGAGTGTCCGGGGAGCTGTTTTTT; CDR3: CASSYRGAGVSGELFF
size: .; D: .; J: TRBJ1-3; V: TRBV12-3/TRBV12-4; DNA: TGTGCCAGCAGTTTTGGCAGATCTGGAAACACCATATATTTT; CDR3: CASSFGRSGNTIYF
size: many; D: .; J: TRBJ1-5; V: TRBV20-1; DNA: TGCAGTGCTAGCGGACTTACACGAGATCAGCCCCAGCATTTT; CDR3: CSASGLTRDQPQHF
size: few; D: .; J: TRBJ2-3; V: TRBV7-3; DNA: TGTGCCAGCAAAAGGGGCGCAGCCGCTCGAGGCTCGATCTTGAGCACAGATACGCAGTATTTT; CDR3: CASKRGAAARGSILSTDTQYF
size: many; D: .; J: TRBJ2-1; V: TRBV5-1; DNA: TGCGCCAGCAGCTTGGGACGCTTGAATGAGCAGTTCTTC; CDR3: CASSLGRLNEQFF
size: many; D: TRBD1; J: TRBJ1-1; V: TRBV7-6; DNA: TGTGCCAGCAGCTTAGGCCGACAGGGGGCCACTGAAGCTTTCTTT; CDR3: CASSLGRQGATEAFF
size: many; D: TRBD1; J: TRBJ1-2; V: TRBV2; DNA: TGTGCCAGCAGCGCTACCAGGGGGCTTAACTATGGCTACACCTTC; CDR3: CASSATRGLNYGYTF
size: medium-sized; D: TRBD2; J: TRBJ2-7; V: TRBV11-2; DNA: TGTGCCAGCAGCTTTGGCGGGGGGGCCTACGAGCAGTACTTC; CDR3: CASSFGGGAYEQYF
size: .; D: TRBD2; J: TRBJ2-1; V: TRBV28; DNA: TGTGCCAGCAGTTCCACGGGAGGGCCCACCTACAATGAGCAGTTCTTC; CDR3: CASSSTGGPTYNEQFF
size: many; D: TRBD2; J: TRBJ2-3; V: TRBV6-1; DNA: TGTGCCAGCAGTGAAGCGCTTAGGTCTAGCGGGAGTTCGGATACGCAGTATTTT; CDR3: CASSEALRSSGSSDTQYF
size: many; D: .; J: TRBJ1-5; V: TRBV2; DNA: TGTGCCAGCAACGCGGCATCCGGGGATCAGCCCCAGCATTTT; CDR3: CASNAASGDQPQHF
size: many; D: .; J: TRBJ1-6; V: TRBV28; DNA: TGTGCCAGCGGCCCGAAGGCTTCACCCCTCCACTTT; CDR3: CASGPKASPLHF
size: many; D: TRBD1; J: TRBJ2-5; V: TRBV4-1; DNA: TGTGCCAGCAGCCGGACAGGGCAGGAGACCCAGTACTTC; CDR3: CASSRTGQETQYF
size: many; D: .; J: TRBJ2-3; V: TRBV12-3/TRBV12-4; DNA: TGTGCCAGCAGTTTTGGGGCAGATACGCAGTATTTT; CDR3: CASSFGADTQYF
size: .; D: TRBD2; J: TRBJ2-3; V: TRBV7-9; DNA: TGTGCCAGCGCCCCCCCAGCGGGGGCCGGGGATACGCAGTATTTT; CDR3: CASAPPAGAGDTQYF
size: many; D: .; J: TRBJ1-5; V: TRBV10-3; DNA: TGTGCCATCAGTGCAGGGACGGGACAGCCCCAGCATTTT; CDR3: CAISAGTGQPQHF
size: many; D: TRBD1; J: TRBJ2-3; V: TRBV18; DNA: TGTGCCAGCTCACTACTCGGGGACAGCCGCACAGATACGCAGTATTTT; CDR3: CASSLLGDSRTDTQYF
size: few; D: .; J: TRBJ2-3; V: TRBV20-1; DNA: TGCAGTGCTAGCCTTAGGGCGACCACAGATACGCAGTATTTT; CDR3: CSASLRATTDTQYF
size: .; D: TRBD1; J: TRBJ1-5; V: TRBV11-2; DNA: TGTGCCAGCAGACAGGGGGCTGGTCAGCCCCGGCATTTT; CDR3: CASRQGAGQPRHF
size: few; D: TRBD1; J: TRBJ2-7; V: TRBV7-8; DNA: TGTGCCAGCAGCTTAGTTCCCGGGACAGGGACCTACGAGCAGTACTTC; CDR3: CASSLVPGTGTYEQYF
size: many; D: .; J: TRBJ2-5; V: TRBV5-6; DNA: TGTGCCAGCAGCTTGATCGGGCACGGGAACGGCCAAGAGACCCAGTACTTC; CDR3: CASSLIGHGNGQETQYF
size: many; D: .; J: TRBJ2-3; V: TRBV2; DNA: TGTGCCAGCACGATCAACCAATTCACAGATACGCAGTATTTT; CDR3: CASTINQFTDTQYF
size: .; D: TRBD1; J: TRBJ2-3; V: TRBV19; DNA: TGTGCCAGTAGTATAACTCAGGGGGCTAGCACAGATACGCAGTATTTT; CDR3: CASSITQGASTDTQYF
size: few; D: .; J: TRBJ1-5; V: TRBV27; DNA: TGTGCCAGCAGTCCGGGACTAATAAATCAGCCCCAGCATTTT; CDR3: CASSPGLINQPQHF
size: many; D: .; J: TRBJ1-1; V: TRBV18; DNA: TGTGCCAGCTCACCAAGGGACTCAAACACTGAAGCTTTCTTT; CDR3: CASSPRDSNTEAFF
size: many; D: .; J: TRBJ1-1; V: TRBV30; DNA: TGTGCCTGGAGTGTACAGATGAACACTGAAGCTTTCTTT; CDR3: CAWSVQMNTEAFF
size: .; D: TRBD1; J: TRBJ2-1; V: TRBV29-1; DNA: TGCAGCGTACGGACAGGGAAAACCTACAATGAGCAGTTCTTC; CDR3: CSVRTGKTYNEQFF
size: .; D: TRBD1; J: TRBJ2-7; V: TRBV4-1; DNA: TGCGCCAGCAGCCAAGATACAGGGGGCGCGTTGGAGCAGTACTTC; CDR3: CASSQDTGGALEQYF
size: .; D: TRBD1; J: TRBJ2-2; V: TRBV7-8; DNA: TGTGCCAGCAGTCAGGGGGCATGGACCGGGGAGCTGTTTTTT; CDR3: CASSQGAWTGELFF
size: few; D: .; J: TRBJ2-3; V: TRBV9; DNA: TGTGCCAGCAGCGAGGGGGCTAGCGGGACAGATACGCAGTATTTT; CDR3: CASSEGASGTDTQYF
size: .; D: .; J: TRBJ1-3; V: TRBV12-3/TRBV12-4; DNA: TGTGCCAGCAGTTTATGGGGGGCGGTAGGAAACACCATATATTTT; CDR3: CASSLWGAVGNTIYF
size: many; D: TRBD2; J: TRBJ2-1; V: TRBV6-1; DNA: TGTGCCAGCAGTCGGACTAGGCTCAATGAGCAGTTCTTC; CDR3: CASSRTRLNEQFF
size: many; D: .; J: TRBJ1-2; V: TRBV20-1; DNA: TGCAGTGCTAGTTTAGTAGGTGGGACTAACTATGGCTACACCTTC; CDR3: CSASLVGGTNYGYTF
size: .; D: TRBD1; J: TRBJ1-1; V: TRBV6-1; DNA: TGTGCCAGCAGCCAGGGGGCCCGCACTGAAGCTTTCTTT; CDR3: CASSQGARTEAFF
size: many; D: .; J: TRBJ2-5; V: TRBV20-1; DNA: TGCAGTGCTAGTGGGGGATACGAGACCCAGTACTTC; CDR3: CSASGGYETQYF
size: .; D: .; J: TRBJ2-5; V: TRBV12-3/TRBV12-4; DNA: TGTGCCAGCGGGGACTTCGTGGAGACCCAGTACTTC; CDR3: CASGDFVETQYF
size: few; D: TRBD1; J: TRBJ2-2; V: TRBV15; DNA: TGTGCCACCAGCAGAAAGGGACCAGGGGGTCGCACCGGGGAGCTGTTTTTT; CDR3: CATSRKGPGGRTGELFF
size: few; D: TRBD1; J: TRBJ2-1; V: TRBV5-1; DNA: TGCGCCAGCAGCTACTACCCCCGGGACAGGGGGTTCAATGAGCAGTTCTTC; CDR3: CASSYYPRDRGFNEQFF
size: many; D: .; J: TRBJ2-7; V: TRBV11-2; DNA: TGTGCCAGCAGCTTAGATATAGCGTACGAGCAGTACTTC; CDR3: CASSLDIAYEQYF
size: many; D: .; J: TRBJ2-1; V: TRBV6-1; DNA: TGTGCCAGCAGTGAATCGGGCAATGAGCAGTTCTTC; CDR3: CASSESGNEQFF
size: many; D: TRBD2; J: TRBJ2-7; V: TRBV2; DNA: TGTGCCAGCAGGCGTTCGGGGACACCGGGGGGGGAGCAGTACTTC; CDR3: CASRRSGTPGGEQYF
size: many; D: .; J: TRBJ2-3; V: TRBV6-5; DNA: TGTGCCAGCAGTTACGGCGGCCCTAGCACAGATACGCAGTATTTT; CDR3: CASSYGGPSTDTQYF
size: many; D: .; J: TRBJ2-7; V: TRBV11-2; DNA: TGTGCCAGCAGCTTAGTTTCAGGGGACACCTACGAGCAGTACTTC; CDR3: CASSLVSGDTYEQYF
size: few; D: TRBD1; J: TRBJ1-2; V: TRBV7-8; DNA: TGTGCCAGCAGCCGGGGACAGGGGATGGACTACACCTTC; CDR3: CASSRGQGMDYTF
size: few; D: .; J: TRBJ2-7; V: TRBV7-2; DNA: TGTGCCAGCTCCCCCGGGCCTAGCTCCTACGAGCAGTACTTC; CDR3: CASSPGPSSYEQYF
size: many; D: TRBD1; J: TRBJ1-2; V: TRBV2; DNA: TGTGCCAGCAGTGGGGACAGGGGGCGGGATGGCTACACCTTC; CDR3: CASSGDRGRDGYTF
size: .; D: TRBD2; J: TRBJ2-1; V: TRBV20-1; DNA: TGCAGTGCGGACGGACTAGCGGGGGGCTCGACTATCTACAATGAGCAGTTCTTC; CDR3: CSADGLAGGSTIYNEQFF